Shown below are 7 T cell receptor beta chains from a single sample sequenced in a study of tumor-infiltrating lymphocytes in primary liver carcinoma. Total RNA amounting to around 530 ng was the source from which TCR beta cDNA was made with a constant-region primer. Sequencing libraries for TCR beta derived from three nested multiplex PCR rounds that used slightly modified ARM-PCR. Researchers ran the first two PCR rounds for roughly 11 cycles each with TRBV1-TRBV30 forward primers and a C-beta reverse primer. MiXCR, run by TCRdb on the multiplex PCR reads, gives a single entry per CDR3 protein. Here the sample spans roughly 330,000 distinct CDR3 sequences, less than 70% being singletons. Unsorted whole blood supplied the blood RNA, and germline DNA was isolated too. The sequenced material came from peripheral blood. Receptors were obtained from a man aged 40-55 years with primary liver carcinoma and hepatitis B virus infection.

The chain has TRBV28 and TRBJ1-1, with D unclear. The CDR3 spans 11 residues. V dropped 5 bases and J dropped 1 base, with 2 bases sitting between them. Germline V gene lookup returns CDR1 MDHEN and CDR2 SYDVKM. CDR3 nucleotides: TGTGCCAGCAGTAAGAACACTGAAGCTTTCTTT. It is translated as CASSKNTEAFF.

This clonotype was detected only a few times. The V and J genes are TRBV6-6 and TRBJ1-1, with D possibly matching TRBD1 (6 bases). The length of the CDR3 is 15 residues. V was shortened by 2 bases and J by 4 bases, with 14 bases between the two germline ends. Germline V CDR1 and CDR2: MNHNY, SVGAGI (reference sequence). CDR3 in amino acids: CASSYGAGVVTEAFF. DNA of the CDR3: TGTGCCAGCAGTTACGGGGCAGGGGTCGTCACTGAAGCTTTCTTT.

To note about this clonotype: One base away lies a much larger clone, so this may be a sequencing read error. The chain employs TRBV6-2 or TRBV6-3 and TRBJ2-5, with D perhaps TRBD2 (5 bases). Looked up from germline, CDR1 is MNHEY and CDR2 is SVGEGT. The CDR3 spans 15 residues. The CDR3 sequence is CVSSYGAFSGETQYF. CDR3 sequence (DNA): TGTGTCAGCAGTTATGGAGCCTTCAGCGGCGAGACCCAGTACTTC.

Notes on this clonotype: A read error may account for a junction end that differs from germline. This chain connects TRBV11-2 to TRBJ2-4; D is unclear. There are 17 residues in the CDR3. Germline V lookup: CDR1 SGHAT, CDR2 FQNNGV. The CDR3 reads CASSLDPSPLPKYIQYF. CDR3 nucleotide sequence: TGTGCCAGCAGCTTAGATCCCTCGCCACTACCCAAATACATTCAGTACTTC.

A word on this clonotype: At one boundary the junction diverges from the germline segment, which might be a read error. V gene TRBV4-1 combines with J gene TRBJ2-7; tentative D call: TRBD1 (6 bases). The CDR3 consists of 15 residues. Germline V gene data show CDR1 as MGHRA and CDR2 as YSYEKL. CDR3 region: CAISQEARGSYEQYF. For the CDR3, the DNA is TGCGCCATCAGCCAAGAGGCCAGGGGTTCCTACGAGCAGTACTTC.

For this clonotype: One end of the junction is discordant with germline, which a read error may explain. The chain is built from TRBV11-2 and TRBJ2-7; no reliable D call. Germline-derived CDR1 and CDR2 are SGHAT and FQNNGV. The CDR3 runs to 12 residues. CDR3 in amino acids: CASSSQHYEQYF. Here the CDR3 DNA reads TGTGCCAGCAGCTCTCAGCACTACGAGCAGTATTTC.

This clonotype occurred many times. The J gene is TRBJ2-7, the V gene TRBV5-4; D is ambiguous. The CDR3 length is 13 residues. Germline V gives CDR1 SGHNT, CDR2 YYREEE (reference sequence). The V end lost 0 bases, the J end lost 5 bases, and 9 bases lay between the germline ends. This chain's CDR3 is CASSLVGSHEQYF. CDR3 coding DNA: TGTGCCAGCAGCTTGGTAGGTTCACACGAGCAGTACTTC.